This T cell receptor beta chain emerged from a study of cytomegalovirus exposure and HLA in healthy donors (dated by TCRdb to about 2017). Some background on the complete study: The 666 repertoires of the first cohort and the roughly 120 validation repertoires were produced on the same platform, according to a later analysis. To predict cytomegalovirus infection status, the study combined high-throughput TCR immunosequencing, statistical association of individual TCRs with disease status, and machine learning. Besides the first cohort of some 670 subjects, a separate validation cohort made up of roughly 120 different subjects was used. The study was designed to test whether signatures of past pathogen exposure could be identified by cataloging public T cell receptors. Summary of the overall study and its limitations: Three of the identified cytomegalovirus-associated TCR beta chains were confirmed in vitro to be specific for cytomegalovirus antigens. In a later analysis, TCRs clustered in the first cohort were found to also tend to co-occur in the roughly 120 validation repertoires, with approximately 95% of cluster scores above 0. All 120 or so repertoires were used to score co-occurrence in the validation cohort in a later analysis, because that analysis had no HLA typing for the cohort. The authors suggested that the approach could potentially be generalized to other disease states and immunological phenotypes. Most TCR sequences were observed very rarely across donors, whereas some public TCRs were present in many individuals. The classifier was reported to diagnose cytomegalovirus status with high specificity and sensitivity in both the original and validation cohorts. The study listed 170 or so TCR beta chains as associated with cytomegalovirus.

There are 16 amino acids in the CDR3, from cysteine to phenylalanine inclusive. Of the read, only the CDR3 DNA is kept; its 48 bases are in frame from base 1. The germline V gene specifies SNHLY as CDR1 and FYNNEI as CDR2. V is cut by 5 bases and J by 1 base, and the space between the germline ends is 18 bases. Concerning this clone itself: There is no known antigen for this receptor. No quality values exist for individual bases; no much larger clone is one base distant.

The library was prepared using the immunoSEQ multiplex PCR assay. Regarding the original processing steps: A statistical classification framework was built for diagnosing cytomegalovirus status from the catalog of TCR beta chain sequences. TCRdb mirrors the immuneACCESS table, restricted to in-frame sequences. Some clones are absent from its copies; in checked studies, under half trace to an unresolved V gene, and the reason for the others is unknown. V and J calls and clone size are given by that table; D and trimming were obtained from the DNA. This sample holds more than 200,000 clones; roughly 91% were observed only once. The top ten clonotypes cover just over 3% of the sample. The donors belonged to the validation cohort of approximately 130 subjects, which was separate from the roughly 670-subject first cohort.

The TCR sequence derives from a woman in her twenties or thirties in good health and CMV-seronegative. The sample consisted of PBMCs. Recombination joined TRBV2 with TRBJ2-7; the D assignment is uncertain and may be TRBD1 or TRBD2, with 5 bases supporting each. The CDR3 region reads CASSPPQGGGSYEQYF. The DNA is TGTGCCAGCAGTCCCCCGCAGGGTGGAGGATCCTACGAGCAGTACTTC.